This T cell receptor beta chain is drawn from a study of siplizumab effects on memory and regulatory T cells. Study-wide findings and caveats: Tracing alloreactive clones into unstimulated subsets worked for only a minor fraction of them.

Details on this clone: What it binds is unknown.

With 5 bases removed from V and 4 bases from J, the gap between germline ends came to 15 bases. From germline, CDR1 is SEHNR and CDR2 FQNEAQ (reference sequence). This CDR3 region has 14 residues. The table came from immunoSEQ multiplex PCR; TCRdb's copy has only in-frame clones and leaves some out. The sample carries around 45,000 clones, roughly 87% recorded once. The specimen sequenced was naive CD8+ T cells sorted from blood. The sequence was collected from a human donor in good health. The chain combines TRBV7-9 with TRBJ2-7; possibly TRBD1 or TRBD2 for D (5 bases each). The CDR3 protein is CASSQPGRSYEQYF. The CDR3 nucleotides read TGTGCCAGCAGCCAGCCGGGACGGTCTTACGAGCAGTACTTC.